Shown below are 20 T cell receptor beta chains from a single sample sequenced in a study of identical twins. One entry per CDR3 protein results from TCRdb running MiXCR on the 5' RACE reads. The sample shows over 200,000 distinct CDR3 sequences, more than 9% of them seen only once. The sequenced sample was memory T cells sorted from blood. These receptors were obtained from a man in his fifties or sixties in good health.

Many counts were recorded for this clonotype. The gene calls are TRBV19 and TRBJ2-7; TRBD2 agrees at 7 bases. CDR3 length: 15 amino acids. Germline CDR1 LNHDA, CDR2 SQIVND (reference sequence). V trimming: 5 bases; J trimming: 3 bases; junction bases outside the gene matches: 10. The CDR3 region has the DNA TGTGCCAGTAGTCTGACTGTGGCGGGAGTCTACGAGCAGTACTTC. Its protein product is CASSLTVAGVYEQYF.

This clonotype has ten or more counts. The chain couples TRBV6-1 to TRBJ2-3, with TRBD1 matching 9 bases. After removal of 0 bases from V and 3 bases from J, the junction contained 1 base not matched to a gene. CDR1 and CDR2 from the germline V gene are MNHNS and SASEGT. The CDR3 length is 15 residues. CDR3 region: CASSEAGQGTDTQYF. Here the CDR3 DNA reads TGTGCCAGCAGTGAAGCGGGACAGGGAACAGATACGCAGTATTTT.

The chain recombines TRBV7-2 with TRBJ2-5, with 7 bases fitting TRBD2. Unmatched junction bases numbered 17, after V lost 4 bases and J lost 12 bases. The CDR3 consists of 15 residues. Germline assignment: CDR1 SGHTA and CDR2 FQGNSA. The DNA of the CDR3 is TGTGCCAGCAGCTCCCGGGGCAGCGGGGATCACAAAGAGTACTTC. Protein sequence: CASSSRGSGDHKEYF.

This clonotype has a handful of counts. This chain's CDR3 is CASGAGAGEKLFF. DNA of the CDR3: TGTGCCAGCGGGGCAGGGGCGGGTGAAAAACTGTTTTTT. The rearrangement joins TRBV6-1 to TRBJ1-4; D may be TRBD1 (6 bases). This CDR3 is built from 13 residues. V shed 8 bases and J shed 7 bases, with 14 bases lying between them. CDR1 MNHNS and CDR2 SASEGT come from the germline V gene.

There are a few counts of this clonotype. The J gene is TRBJ2-1, the V gene TRBV4-2; D may be TRBD1 or TRBD2 (6 bases each). The CDR3 sequence is 18 residues long. V was pared by 2 bases and J by 3 bases, with 20 bases between. Germline V lookup: CDR1 LGHNA, CDR2 YNFKEQ. The CDR3, as DNA: TGTGCCAGCAGCCAATTCGCTCGGCGGGACACCATCTACAATGAGCAGTTCTTC. As protein: CASSQFARRDTIYNEQFF.

The sample holds a few counts of this clonotype. The CDR3 DNA reads TGCAGTGCCACCGGGACAGGGGTTGGCTACACCTTC. The encoded protein is CSATGTGVGYTF. The chain combines TRBV20-1 with TRBJ1-2, with 10 nucleotides matching TRBD1. CDR1 is DFQATT and CDR2 is SNEGSKA in the germline V gene (reference sequence). CDR3 length: 12 amino acids. Germline trimming cut 6 bases from V and 7 bases from J; bases unmatched to any gene: 5.

Many counts were recorded for this clonotype. The chain links TRBV10-2 to TRBJ2-1; possible D gene TRBD2, 6 bases. This CDR3 is 11 amino acids long. With 11 bases removed from V and 7 bases from J, the gap between germline ends came to 12 bases. Germline V CDR1 and CDR2: WSHSY, SAAADI. CDR3 region: CAAGWGNEQFF. Written as DNA, the CDR3 is TGCGCCGCGGGATGGGGTAATGAGCAGTTCTTC.

This clonotype was seen only a few times. This rearrangement joins TRBV7-3 to TRBJ2-1; no firm D call. With 5 bases removed from V and 7 bases from J, the gap between germline ends came to 9 bases. The CDR3 is 12 amino acids. Germline CDR1 and CDR2: SGHTA and FQGTGA. The CDR3 region has the DNA TGTGCCAGCAGCGAAGTCGGGAATGAGCAGTTCTTC. It specifies CASSEVGNEQFF. Complete variable domain (other parts from reference TRBV7-3 and TRBJ2-1): GAGVSQTPSNKVTEKGKYVELRCDPISGHTALYWYRQSLGQGPEFLIYFQGTGAADDSGLPNDRFFAVRPEGSVSTLKIQRTERGDSAVYLCASSEVGNEQFFGPGTRLTVL.

At least ten counts were recorded for this clonotype. The chain combines TRBV3-1 with TRBJ2-1, with TRBD2 matching over 7 bases. Germline V gives CDR1 LGHDT, CDR2 YNNKEL (reference sequence). This CDR3 has 14 amino acids. Trimming at V came to 5 bases and at J to 2 bases, leaving 3 bases not matched to a gene. CDR3 region: CASSNGLAYNEQFF. CDR3 DNA: TGTGCCAGCAGCAATGGACTAGCCTACAATGAGCAGTTCTTC.

The table lists this clonotype with many counts. The chain is built from TRBV6-2 or TRBV6-3 and TRBJ2-1; 7 bases fit TRBD1. This CDR3 has 15 residues. The ends lost 5 bases at V and 2 bases at J; junction bases unmatched: 6. Germline values: CDR1 MNHEY, CDR2 SVGEGT. Written as DNA, the CDR3 is TGTGCCAGCAGTCCTGGACAGGCCACCTACAATGAGCAGTTCTTC. It encodes CASSPGQATYNEQFF.

This clonotype was seen more than once but under ten times. This rearrangement joins TRBV7-2 to TRBJ1-2; 7 bases fit TRBD1. Germline-derived CDR1 and CDR2 are SGHTA and FQGNSA. V lost 3 bases, J lost 6 bases, and 10 bases stayed unmatched. There are 15 residues in the CDR3. CDR3 nucleotide sequence: TGTGCCAGCAGCTTCCTTCAGGGGGGGAGCGATGGCTACACCTTC. Its translation: CASSFLQGGSDGYTF.

V gene TRBV18 combines with J gene TRBJ2-5; 7 positions agree with TRBD1. The V and J ends lost 3 bases and 9 bases, in that order; junction bases with no gene match: 19. CDR3 length: 17 amino acids. Germline CDR1 KGHSH, CDR2 LQKENI. The DNA for the CDR3 is TGTGCCAGCTCACCCAACACGGCCAGGACAGGTCGGCTCGCCCAGTACTTC. Protein: CASSPNTARTGRLAQYF.

This clonotype was seen a handful of times. CDR3 nucleotide sequence: TGCAGTGCTAGAGATGCCAAGCGGGCGAACACCGGGGAGCTGTTTTTT. The encoded protein is CSARDAKRANTGELFF. This chain joins TRBV20-1 and TRBJ2-2; perhaps TRBD2 as D (6 bases). Germline values: CDR1 DFQATT, CDR2 SNEGSKA (reference sequence). The CDR3 loop spans 16 amino acids. Trimming cost V 0 bases and J 0 bases, with 11 bases left between them.

Many counts were recorded for this clonotype. The chain employs TRBV4-2 and TRBJ2-3; 10 bases are a match to TRBD2. Per germline, CDR1 LGHNA and CDR2 YNFKEQ. V shed 5 bases and J 5 bases; nucleotides not matched to a gene: 7. The CDR3 covers 15 residues. The CDR3 protein is CASSGLAGGIDTQYF. The CDR3 nucleotides are TGTGCCAGCAGCGGATTAGCGGGAGGTATAGATACGCAGTATTTT.

The chain has TRBV7-2 and TRBJ2-1; the D is unclear. V shed 2 bases and J shed 7 bases, with 15 bases lying between them. The CDR3 is made up of 15 amino acids. Germline V lookup: CDR1 SGHTA, CDR2 FQGNSA. The CDR3 spells CASSLFSPLGNEQFF. Here the CDR3 DNA reads TGTGCCAGCAGCTTATTTAGTCCCCTGGGTAATGAGCAGTTCTTC.

This clonotype came up many times. The gene calls are TRBV20-1 and TRBJ2-5; unclear D gene. Trimming took off 5 bases at V and 4 bases at J, with 14 bases between the two ends. Germline V lookup: CDR1 DFQATT, CDR2 SNEGSKA (reference sequence). The CDR3 is 13 amino acids. The CDR3 region is CSASPVLLETQYF. In nucleotides, the CDR3 is TGCAGTGCTTCCCCCGTCCTACTAGAGACCCAGTACTTC.

In its sample, this clonotype was seen many times. The chain uses TRBV28 and TRBJ2-3, with 8 bases that match TRBD1. CDR3 length: 16 amino acids. Germline V gene data show CDR1 as MDHEN and CDR2 as SYDVKM. J gave up 1 base and V 4 bases, and 7 bases lay outside the gene matches. CDR3 coding DNA: TGTGCCAGCAGTTCTCCAGGGGGCGGGGGCACAGATACGCAGTATTTT. Encoded protein: CASSSPGGGGTDTQYF.

This clonotype was seen repeatedly, ten times or more. The chain recombines TRBV4-2 with TRBJ2-5; TRBD2 agrees at 7 bases. CDR3 length: 15 amino acids. Germline CDR1 LGHNA, CDR2 YNFKEQ. Trimming cost V 5 bases and J 5 bases; bases outside gene matches: 11. DNA for the CDR3: TGTGCCAGCAGCAGTGCGAGCGGGGTCGCGGAGACCCAGTACTTC. Residues: CASSSASGVAETQYF.

This sequence joins TRBV29-1 and TRBJ2-5, with TRBD1 identical over 7 bases. The CDR3 extends over 12 amino acids. The germline V gene encodes CDR1 SQVTM and CDR2 ANQGSEA. The junction had 3 bases not matched to a gene; V was cut back by 6 bases and J by 2 bases. In nucleotides, the CDR3 is TGCAGCGTCCTGACAGGGCAAGAGACCCAGTACTTC. It codes for CSVLTGQETQYF.

This clonotype showed up many times. The chain combines TRBV28 with TRBJ1-2, with D possibly matching TRBD1 (5 bases). The CDR3 is 16 residues long. The V end was cut by 5 bases, the J end by 2 bases, with 18 bases between. Germline loops: CDR1 MDHEN, CDR2 SYDVKM. This chain's CDR3 is CASSGAGTGTNYGYTF. CDR3 nucleotide sequence: TGTGCCAGCAGTGGGGCCGGGACGGGAACCAACTATGGCTACACCTTC.